These T cell receptor beta chains were read from a single sample in a study of cytomegalovirus exposure and HLA in healthy donors. This table comes from immunoSEQ multiplex PCR, and its TCRdb copy is limited to in-frame clones, with some not included. The sample has tens of thousands of clones; approximately 91% are singletons. The specimen sequenced was PBMCs. The receptors were gathered from a man aged 25-45 years in good health and CMV-seronegative. The CDR3 runs from the conserved cysteine through the conserved F or W. D genes are given only for firm matches. Clone size appears in some rows only: once, few, many, or a class for an expanded clone.

size: -
J: TRBJ1-4
D: -
V: TRBV7-2
DNA: TGTGCCAGCAGCTTGCTCGGGACATATCATGAAAAACTGTTTTTT
CDR3: CASSLLGTYHEKLFF

size: -
J: TRBJ2-5
D: TRBD2
V: TRBV6-1
DNA: TGTGCCAGCAGTGGGGCGGGAGCGATCCGGACCCAGTACTTC
CDR3: CASSGAGAIRTQYF

size: few
J: TRBJ2-2
D: -
V: TRBV19
DNA: TGTGCCAGTAGTATAGCCGAACAGCACACCGGGGAGCTGTTTTTT
CDR3: CASSIAEQHTGELFF

size: -
J: TRBJ2-1
D: TRBD1
V: TRBV7-6
DNA: TGTGCCAGCAGCCGTGAACAGGGGGCTATTTTGTTCTTC
CDR3: CASSREQGAILFF

size: -
J: TRBJ1-4
D: -
V: TRBV2
DNA: TGTGCCAGCAGTCCTGTCCGTGCAACTAATGAAAAACTGTTTTTT
CDR3: CASSPVRATNEKLFF

size: -
J: TRBJ1-1
D: -
V: TRBV7-2
DNA: TGTGCCAGCAGCTTTAGACAGGTCCCAGCTTTCTTT
CDR3: CASSFRQVPAFF

size: -
J: TRBJ2-7
D: TRBD2
V: TRBV5-1
DNA: TGCGCCAGCAGCTTGGGAGGGCTAGCGGGAGTCGAGCAGTACTTC
CDR3: CASSLGGLAGVEQYF

size: -
J: TRBJ2-1
D: TRBD1
V: TRBV5-1
DNA: TGCGCCAGCAGCCGGGTAGGGGGACAGAATGGCGATGAGCAGTTCTTC
CDR3: CASSRVGGQNGDEQFF

size: -
J: TRBJ1-1
D: -
V: TRBV11-3
DNA: TGTGCCAGCAGCCAGACAGTTAACACTGAAGCTTTCTTT
CDR3: CASSQTVNTEAFF

size: -
J: TRBJ2-7
D: -
V: TRBV5-1
DNA: TGCGCCAGCAGCTTGTTAGCCACCTACGAGCAGTACTTC
CDR3: CASSLLATYEQYF

size: -
J: TRBJ1-1
D: -
V: TRBV6-1
DNA: TGTGCCAGCAGTGAGGTGCCAGGGCCGAACACTGAAGCTTTCTTT
CDR3: CASSEVPGPNTEAFF

size: -
J: TRBJ2-6
D: -
V: TRBV11-2
DNA: TGTGCCAGCAGGCCTGTAGCGAACAGGGTCTCTGGGGCCAACGTCCTGACTTTC
CDR3: CASRPVANRVSGANVLTF

size: -
J: TRBJ1-4
D: TRBD1
V: TRBV7-2
DNA: TGTGCCAGCAGCTTAGGACAGGGGTCGGGTAAACTGTTTTTT
CDR3: CASSLGQGSGKLFF

size: -
J: TRBJ1-2
D: TRBD1
V: TRBV18
DNA: TGTGCCAGCTCACCCCGCGGGGGCCAGACAGGGGTCTATGGCTACACCTTC
CDR3: CASSPRGGQTGVYGYTF

size: -
J: TRBJ1-5
D: TRBD1
V: TRBV2
DNA: TGTGCCACCAGACCCTCGACAGGGGGCGATCAGCCCCAGCATTTT
CDR3: CATRPSTGGDQPQHF

size: -
J: TRBJ1-2
D: TRBD1
V: TRBV28
DNA: TGTGCCAGCAGCCCCCGTTGGACAGGGGTGGTTGTAGGCTACACCTTC
CDR3: CASSPRWTGVVVGYTF

size: -
J: TRBJ1-5
D: -
V: TRBV7-8
DNA: TGTGCCAGCAGCCCCCAGGACAGCCGACACAATCAGCCCCAGCATTTT
CDR3: CASSPQDSRHNQPQHF

size: -
J: TRBJ2-3
D: -
V: TRBV7-6
DNA: TGTGCCAGCAGCTTAGGTCAGGGTTACACAGATACGCAGTATTTT
CDR3: CASSLGQGYTDTQYF

size: -
J: TRBJ2-7
D: TRBD2
V: TRBV7-2
DNA: TGTGCCAGCAGCTTAGCCCGGGTCCGTTTTAGCGGGAGGCCATCCTACGAGCAGTACTTC
CDR3: CASSLARVRFSGRPSYEQYF

size: -
J: TRBJ2-7
D: TRBD2
V: TRBV11-2
DNA: TGTGCCAGCAGCCCCCTTAGGGGCGGGGGGCCCTACGAGCAGTACTTC
CDR3: CASSPLRGGGPYEQYF

size: -
J: TRBJ2-5
D: TRBD2
V: TRBV10-2
DNA: TGCGCCAGCAGTGAGACTAGCGGGATACAAGAGACCCAGTACTTC
CDR3: CASSETSGIQETQYF

size: -
J: TRBJ1-2
D: TRBD1
V: TRBV30
DNA: TGTGCCTCACCCTTGAGCGGGACAGGGGTAGAGAGGAGCTATGGCTACACCTTC
CDR3: CASPLSGTGVERSYGYTF

size: -
J: TRBJ2-5
D: TRBD2
V: TRBV5-1
DNA: TGCGCCAGCAGCTCCGGGACTAGCGGGGGTCTGGCGCAAGAGACCCAGTACTTC
CDR3: CASSSGTSGGLAQETQYF